This T cell receptor (beta chain) was obtained from a study of T cell responses to AZD1222 COVID-19 vaccine. Whole-study findings and limits: Distributed over spike, vaccine-associated CD4 TCRs predominated at 160-218 and 743-854. Possibly, clonal diversity was underestimated; donors were largely white British and included more females. When two AZD1222 doses had been given, Spike-specific TCR breadth and depth rose.

The V segment lost 5 bases and the J segment 7 bases; nucleotides outside the gene matches: 10. The CDR3 loop spans 15 amino acids. CDR1 is SGHDT, CDR2 YYEEEE, per germline. Repertoires were generated with immunoSEQ multiplex PCR, while TCRdb's copy carries only in-frame clones and drops some. There are about 120,000 clones in the sample; approximately 90% occur only once, and about 2.4% lies in the top ten. A note on this clone: Its antigen is not identified.

The receptor's source is an adult in good health. Here the sequenced sample was peripheral blood, taken on day 0 of AZD1222 vaccination. The chain has TRBV5-6 and TRBJ2-2; 8 bases are shared with TRBD1. CDR3 sequence reads: CASRRTGGVGGELFF. CDR3 DNA sequence: TGTGCCAGCAGGCGTACAGGGGGTGTAGGCGGGGAGCTGTTTTTT.